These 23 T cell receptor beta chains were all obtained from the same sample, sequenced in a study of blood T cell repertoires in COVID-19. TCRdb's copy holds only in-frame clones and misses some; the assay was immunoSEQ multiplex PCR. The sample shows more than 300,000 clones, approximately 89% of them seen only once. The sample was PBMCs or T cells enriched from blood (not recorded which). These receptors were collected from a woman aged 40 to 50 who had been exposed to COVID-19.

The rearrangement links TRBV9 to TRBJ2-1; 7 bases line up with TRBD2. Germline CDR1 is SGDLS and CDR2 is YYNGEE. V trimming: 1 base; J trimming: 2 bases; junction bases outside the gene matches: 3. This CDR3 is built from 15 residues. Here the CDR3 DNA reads TGTGCCAGCAGCGTATCCCTAGCGGCCTACAATGAGCAGTTCTTC. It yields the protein CASSVSLAAYNEQFF.

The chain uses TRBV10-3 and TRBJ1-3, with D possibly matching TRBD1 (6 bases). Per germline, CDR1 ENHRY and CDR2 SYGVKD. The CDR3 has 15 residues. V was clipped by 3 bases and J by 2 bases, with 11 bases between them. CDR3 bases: TGTGCCATCAGTGATGGGACAACGACTGGAAACACCATATATTTT. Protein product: CAISDGTTTGNTIYF.

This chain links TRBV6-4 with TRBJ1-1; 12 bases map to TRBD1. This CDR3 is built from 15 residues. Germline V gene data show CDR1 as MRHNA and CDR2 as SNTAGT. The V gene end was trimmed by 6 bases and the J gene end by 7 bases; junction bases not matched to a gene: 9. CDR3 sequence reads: CASRRDRGLVGEAFF. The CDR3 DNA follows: TGTGCCAGCAGAAGGGACAGGGGGCTTGTTGGTGAAGCTTTCTTT.

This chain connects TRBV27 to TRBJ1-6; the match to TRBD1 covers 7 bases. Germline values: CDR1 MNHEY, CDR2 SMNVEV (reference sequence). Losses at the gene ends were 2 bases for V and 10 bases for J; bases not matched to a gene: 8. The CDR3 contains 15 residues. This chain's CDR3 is CASSLTHSGGSPLHF. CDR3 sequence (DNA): TGTGCCAGCAGTTTAACACACTCAGGGGGATCACCCCTCCACTTT.

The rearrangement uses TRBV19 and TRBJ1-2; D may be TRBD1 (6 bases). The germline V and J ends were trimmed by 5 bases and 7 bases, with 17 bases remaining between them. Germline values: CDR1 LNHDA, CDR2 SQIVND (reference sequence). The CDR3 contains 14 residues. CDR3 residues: CASSFLGASRGYTF. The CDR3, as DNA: TGTGCCAGTAGTTTCCTGGGGGCGTCTCGTGGCTACACCTTC.

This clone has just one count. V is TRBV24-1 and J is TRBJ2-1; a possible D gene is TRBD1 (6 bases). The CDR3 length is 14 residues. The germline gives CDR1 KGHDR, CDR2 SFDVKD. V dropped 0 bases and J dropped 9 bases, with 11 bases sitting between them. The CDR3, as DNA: TGTGCCACCAGTGATTTGATGGGGGCTGGTGAGCAGTTCTTC. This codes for CATSDLMGAGEQFF.

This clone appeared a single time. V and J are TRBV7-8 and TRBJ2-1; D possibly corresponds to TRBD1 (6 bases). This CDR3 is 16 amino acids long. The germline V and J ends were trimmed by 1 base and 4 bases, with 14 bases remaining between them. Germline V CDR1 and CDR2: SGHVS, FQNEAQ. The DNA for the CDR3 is TGTGCCAGCAGCTTAGAAAGGACAGAGAAATACAATGAGCAGTTCTTC. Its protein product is CASSLERTEKYNEQFF.

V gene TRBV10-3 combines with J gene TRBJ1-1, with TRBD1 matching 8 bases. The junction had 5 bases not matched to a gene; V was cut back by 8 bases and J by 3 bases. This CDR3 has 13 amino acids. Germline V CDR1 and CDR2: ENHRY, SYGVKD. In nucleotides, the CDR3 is TGTGCCATCGCAACGGGACAGGACACTGAAGCTTTCTTT. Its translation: CAIATGQDTEAFF.

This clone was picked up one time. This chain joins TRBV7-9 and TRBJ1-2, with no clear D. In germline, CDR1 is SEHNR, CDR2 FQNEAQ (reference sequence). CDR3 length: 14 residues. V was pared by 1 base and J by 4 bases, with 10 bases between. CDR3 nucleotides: TGTGCCAGCAGCTTAGGAATAGCGAGCTATGGCTACACCTTC. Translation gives CASSLGIASYGYTF.

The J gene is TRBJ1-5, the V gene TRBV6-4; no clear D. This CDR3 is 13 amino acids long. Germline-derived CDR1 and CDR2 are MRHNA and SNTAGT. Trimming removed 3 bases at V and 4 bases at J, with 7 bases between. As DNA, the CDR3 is TGTGCCAGCAGTGATAGAGGTAATCAGCCCCAGCATTTT. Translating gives CASSDRGNQPQHF.

The CDR3 bases are TGTGCCAGCACCCCGAGCGGAGGGAGCACTGAAGCTTTCTTT. As protein: CASTPSGGSTEAFF. The rearrangement uses TRBV5-4 and TRBJ1-1; D is unclear. The germline V gene has CDR1 SGHNT and CDR2 YYREEE (reference sequence). Trimming removed 6 bases from V and 4 bases from J, with 16 bases in between. There are 14 residues in the CDR3.

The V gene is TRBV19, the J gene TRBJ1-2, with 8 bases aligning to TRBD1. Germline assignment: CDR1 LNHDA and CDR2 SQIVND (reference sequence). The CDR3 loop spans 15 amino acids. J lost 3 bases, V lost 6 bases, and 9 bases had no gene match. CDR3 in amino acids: CASRTKLQGDYGYTF. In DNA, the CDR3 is TGTGCCAGTAGAACCAAACTACAGGGGGACTATGGCTACACCTTC.

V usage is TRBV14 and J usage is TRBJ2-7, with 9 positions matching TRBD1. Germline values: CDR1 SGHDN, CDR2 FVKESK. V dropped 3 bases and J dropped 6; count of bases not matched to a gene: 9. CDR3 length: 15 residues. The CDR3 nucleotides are TGTGCCAGCAGCCAGGGACAGGGCAGGAGGGCCGAGCAGTACTTC. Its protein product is CASSQGQGRRAEQYF.

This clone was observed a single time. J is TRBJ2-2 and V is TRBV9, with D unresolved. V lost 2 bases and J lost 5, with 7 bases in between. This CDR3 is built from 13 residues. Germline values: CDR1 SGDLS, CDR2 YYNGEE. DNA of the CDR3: TGTGCCAGCAGCGTGAGAGAGACCGGGGAGCTGTTTTTT. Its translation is CASSVRETGELFF. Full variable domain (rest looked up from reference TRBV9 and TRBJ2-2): DSGVTQTPKHLITATGQRVTLRCSPRSGDLSVYWYQQSLDQGLQFLIQYYNGEERAKGNILERFSAQQFPDLHSELNLSSLELGDSALYFCASSVRETGELFFGEGSRLTVL.

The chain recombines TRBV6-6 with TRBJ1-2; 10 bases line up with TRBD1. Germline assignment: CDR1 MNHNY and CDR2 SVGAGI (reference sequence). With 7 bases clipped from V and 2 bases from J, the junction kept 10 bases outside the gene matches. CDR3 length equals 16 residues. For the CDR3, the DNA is TGTGCCAGCACTAGCACCCGGACAGGGGGAAACTATGGCTACACCTTC. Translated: CASTSTRTGGNYGYTF.

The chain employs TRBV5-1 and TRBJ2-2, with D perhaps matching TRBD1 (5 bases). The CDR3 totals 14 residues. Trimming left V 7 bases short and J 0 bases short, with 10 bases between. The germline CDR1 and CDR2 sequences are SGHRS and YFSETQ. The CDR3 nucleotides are TGCGCCAGCCGTGGGGCCACGAACACCGGGGAGCTGTTTTTT. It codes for CASRGATNTGELFF.

Here the CDR3 reads CASRTGAYNEQFF. The CDR3 DNA sequence: TGTGCCAGCAGGACAGGGGCCTACAATGAGCAGTTCTTC. The chain recombines TRBV2 with TRBJ2-1, with 8 bases lining up with TRBD1. V gave up 6 bases and J gave up 2 bases; unmatched junction bases: 0. CDR1 is SNHLY and CDR2 is FYNNEI in the germline V gene. CDR3 length: 13 residues.

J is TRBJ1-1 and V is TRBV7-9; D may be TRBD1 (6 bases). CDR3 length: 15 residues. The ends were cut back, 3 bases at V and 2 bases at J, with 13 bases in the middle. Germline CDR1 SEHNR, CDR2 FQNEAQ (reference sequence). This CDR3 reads CASSFYRTENTEAFF. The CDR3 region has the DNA TGTGCCAGCAGCTTTTACAGGACAGAAAACACTGAAGCTTTCTTT.

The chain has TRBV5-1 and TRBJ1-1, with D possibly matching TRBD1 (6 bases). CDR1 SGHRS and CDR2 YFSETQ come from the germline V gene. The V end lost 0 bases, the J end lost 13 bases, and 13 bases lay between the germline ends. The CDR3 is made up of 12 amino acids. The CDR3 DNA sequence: TGCGCCAGCAGCTTGGGCCAGGGGAAAGTTTTCTTT. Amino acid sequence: CASSLGQGKVFF.

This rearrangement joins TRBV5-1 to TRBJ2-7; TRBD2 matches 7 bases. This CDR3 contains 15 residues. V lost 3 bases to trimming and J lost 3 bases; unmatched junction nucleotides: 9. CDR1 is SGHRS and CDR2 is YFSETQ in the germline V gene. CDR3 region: CASSSAAGESYEQYF. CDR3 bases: TGCGCCAGCAGCTCCGCTGCGGGGGAAAGCTACGAGCAGTACTTC.

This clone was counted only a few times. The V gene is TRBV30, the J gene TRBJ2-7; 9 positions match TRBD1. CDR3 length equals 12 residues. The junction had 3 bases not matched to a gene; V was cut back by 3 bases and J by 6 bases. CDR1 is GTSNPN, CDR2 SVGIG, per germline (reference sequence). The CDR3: CAWRPDRGEQYF. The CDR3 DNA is TGTGCCTGGAGACCGGACAGGGGCGAGCAGTACTTC. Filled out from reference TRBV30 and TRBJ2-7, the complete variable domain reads SQTIHQWPATLVQPVGSPLSLECTVEGTSNPNLYWYRQAAGRGLQLLFYSVGIGQISSEVPQNLSASRPQDRQFILSSKKLLLSDSGFYLCAWRPDRGEQYFGPGTRLTVT.

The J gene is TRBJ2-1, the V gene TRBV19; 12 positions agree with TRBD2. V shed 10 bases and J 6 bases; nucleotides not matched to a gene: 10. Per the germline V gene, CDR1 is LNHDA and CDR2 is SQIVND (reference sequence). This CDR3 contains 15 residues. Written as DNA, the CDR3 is TGTGCCACCAAACCTAGCGGGAGGGCCGTCAATGAGCAGTTCTTC. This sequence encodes CATKPSGRAVNEQFF.

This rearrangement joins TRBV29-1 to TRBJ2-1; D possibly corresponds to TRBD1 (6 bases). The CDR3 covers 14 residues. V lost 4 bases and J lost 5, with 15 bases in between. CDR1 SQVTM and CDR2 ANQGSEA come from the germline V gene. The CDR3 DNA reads TGCAGCGTTGGAGGGGGACGGGCCAACAATGAGCAGTTCTTC. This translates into CSVGGGRANNEQFF.